This T cell receptor (beta chain) was sequenced for a study of OX40 agonist ivuxolimab in advanced cancers. Points from the study as a whole: Individuals who were partial responders at 0.1-3.0 mg/kg had clonal expansion that ranked among the lowest. Expanded clones were, on average, more numerous among CD8+ T cells than CD4+.

The germline CDR1 and CDR2 sequences are SQVTM and ANQGSEA. With 3 bases removed from V and 0 bases from J, the gap between germline ends came to 8 bases. There are 13 residues in the CDR3. This clone was seen just once. What it binds is unknown. The table came from immunoSEQ multiplex PCR; TCRdb's copy has only in-frame clones and leaves some out. The sample yields some 81,000 clones, about 86% seen once. The rearrangement joins TRBV29-1 to TRBJ2-5, with D maybe TRBD1 (5 bases). This TCR came from an adult with an advanced solid tumor such as melanoma, head and neck, liver or kidney cancer. Specimen: CD4+ or CD8+ T cells sorted from blood, collected in a trial of the OX40 agonist ivuxolimab. CDR3 sequence (DNA): TGCAGCGTTGAGGGGCTGTACCAAGAGACCCAGTACTTC. The encoded protein is CSVEGLYQETQYF. Full variable domain (remainder filled in from reference TRBV29-1 and TRBJ2-5): SAVISQKPSRDICQRGTSLTIQCQVDSQVTMMFWYRQQPGQSLTLIATANQGSEATYESGFVIDKFPISRPNLTFSTLTVSNMSPEDSSIYLCSVEGLYQETQYFGPGTRLLVL.